The rows below give T cell receptor beta chains drawn from one sample of a study of blood T cell repertoires in COVID-19. Here immunoSEQ multiplex PCR was the method, and the copy in TCRdb shows in-frame clones only, minus some. The table has about 92,000 clones, roughly nine tenths seen once. Sequenced: peripheral blood. The receptors stem from a human donor with active COVID-19. The donor label of this sample is uncertain. The CDR3 runs from the conserved cysteine through the conserved F or W.

j_call: TRBJ2-3; v_call: TRBV2; cdr3_aa: CARSASGGPANF
j_call: TRBJ2-3; v_call: TRBV11-2; cdr3_aa: CASSLDGLAGGLQEADTLYF
j_call: TRBJ2-5; v_call: TRBV28; cdr3_aa: CASRTGEETQYF
j_call: TRBJ1-2; v_call: TRBV19; cdr3_aa: CASQQGHLDGYTF
j_call: TRBJ2-5; v_call: TRBV2; cdr3_aa: CASSVRVSETQYF
j_call: TRBJ2-1; v_call: TRBV19; cdr3_aa: CASSIAPTGEEQFF
j_call: TRBJ1-2; v_call: TRBV16; cdr3_aa: CASSQDSEAFYGYTF
j_call: TRBJ2-1; v_call: TRBV7-9; cdr3_aa: CASSLTTSEVYNEQFF
j_call: TRBJ2-7; v_call: TRBV6-1; cdr3_aa: CASSDRGYEQYF
j_call: TRBJ2-7; v_call: TRBV7-2; cdr3_aa: CASSFVSGGSLGEQYF
j_call: TRBJ2-3; v_call: TRBV11-2; cdr3_aa: CASSAWTGTSTDTQYF
j_call: TRBJ1-6; v_call: TRBV19; cdr3_aa: CASSPPQGINSPLHF
j_call: TRBJ1-4; v_call: TRBV6-5; cdr3_aa: CASRTGGGFEKLFF
j_call: TRBJ2-2; v_call: TRBV4-3; cdr3_aa: CASSQEGGGNSNTGELFF
j_call: TRBJ2-3; v_call: TRBV5-1; cdr3_aa: CASIGTSGDTDTQYF
j_call: TRBJ2-7; v_call: TRBV24-1; cdr3_aa: CATSDPEDTAYEQYF
j_call: TRBJ2-2; v_call: TRBV6-4; cdr3_aa: CASSPSGGSTGELFF
j_call: TRBJ1-2; v_call: TRBV27; cdr3_aa: CASRPVRGLVDGYTF
j_call: TRBJ1-2; v_call: TRBV11-1; cdr3_aa: CASSSPGVLIDGYTF
j_call: TRBJ2-7; v_call: TRBV11-2; cdr3_aa: CASSWGLIYEQYF
j_call: TRBJ2-1; v_call: TRBV14; cdr3_aa: CASSQGLRDKFF
j_call: TRBJ1-3; v_call: TRBV10-3; cdr3_aa: CAISADRVPTGNTIYF
j_call: TRBJ1-6; v_call: TRBV6-5; cdr3_aa: CASSLGGWNSPLHF
j_call: TRBJ1-1; v_call: TRBV5-1; cdr3_aa: CASSTGLNTEAFF
j_call: TRBJ2-7; v_call: TRBV6-6; cdr3_aa: CASSSGTGVEQYF
j_call: TRBJ1-2; v_call: TRBV29-1; cdr3_aa: CSVLSDRDGYTF
j_call: TRBJ2-3; v_call: TRBV11-2; cdr3_aa: CASGAARADTQYF
j_call: TRBJ2-5; v_call: TRBV19; cdr3_aa: CASSTRIQGTKTQYF
j_call: TRBJ2-7; v_call: TRBV18; cdr3_aa: CASSPTEPYEQYF
j_call: TRBJ2-1; v_call: TRBV7-3; cdr3_aa: CASSRGGPYNEQFF
j_call: TRBJ1-1; v_call: TRBV7-9; cdr3_aa: CASSSWAGTEAFF
j_call: TRBJ2-7; v_call: TRBV7-3; cdr3_aa: CASSLIGTPTSYEQYF
j_call: TRBJ1-4; v_call: TRBV3-1/TRBV3-2; cdr3_aa: CASSQPPGQGNEKLFF
j_call: TRBJ2-1; v_call: TRBV24-1; cdr3_aa: CATSDFRGAGGDNEQFF
j_call: TRBJ2-3; v_call: TRBV3-1/TRBV3-2; cdr3_aa: CASSQDLTGGDTQYF
j_call: TRBJ2-1; v_call: TRBV5-1; cdr3_aa: CASSLDLKREQFF
j_call: TRBJ1-1; v_call: TRBV6-5; cdr3_aa: CASTHAGRNTEAFF
j_call: TRBJ2-6; v_call: TRBV11-2; cdr3_aa: CASSSLGQGNSGANVLTF
j_call: TRBJ1-5; v_call: TRBV11-3; cdr3_aa: CASSHGGQVRAGNQPQHF
j_call: TRBJ2-5; v_call: TRBV27; cdr3_aa: CASWRGQGRHEETQYF
j_call: TRBJ1-6; v_call: TRBV27; cdr3_aa: CASSVRDTSGSPLHF
j_call: TRBJ2-7; v_call: TRBV7-3; cdr3_aa: CASSLGSGFEQYF
j_call: TRBJ1-4; v_call: TRBV19; cdr3_aa: CASSPWTGLNEKLFF
j_call: TRBJ1-4; v_call: TRBV7-8; cdr3_aa: CASSLRDRVEEKLFF
j_call: TRBJ2-5; v_call: TRBV24-1; cdr3_aa: CATSESRGETQYF
j_call: TRBJ1-5; v_call: TRBV7-8; cdr3_aa: CASSLAGGQGIQPQHF
j_call: TRBJ2-5; v_call: TRBV2; cdr3_aa: CASSPTSGVETQYF
j_call: TRBJ2-1; v_call: TRBV18; cdr3_aa: CASSPGFQVPSGEQFF